The 22 T cell receptor beta chains below come from one sample, sequenced in a study of CD8+ T cells in alopecia areata. Treatment indicated: oral pan-JAK inhibitor, 5-10 mg twice daily. It was cDNA, reverse transcribed from extracted RNA, that served as the sequencing template. The table came from immunoSEQ multiplex PCR; TCRdb's copy has only in-frame clones and leaves some out. The sample yields about 270,000 clones, about three fifths seen once. The specimen was CD4+ T cells sorted from blood, collected around week 53, from a patient treated with tofacitinib. The source is a human donor with alopecia areata.

The J gene is TRBJ2-3, the V gene TRBV5-8; D gene ambiguous. The length of the CDR3 is 11 residues. The ends were cut back, 4 bases at V and 8 bases at J, with 8 bases in the middle. Germline-derived CDR1 and CDR2 are SGHTS and YDEGEE. The CDR3 region has the DNA TGTGCCAGCAGCCCGGCTGCTACGCAGTATTTT. Translated: CASSPAATQYF.

This chain uses TRBV13 with TRBJ2-2, with D perhaps TRBD2 (6 bases). Germline values: CDR1 PRHDT, CDR2 FYEKMQ (reference sequence). This CDR3 spans 14 amino acids. Trimming took 3 bases from V and 4 from J, leaving 9 bases between them. The CDR3 sequence is CASSLGLLTGELFF. CDR3 in DNA: TGTGCCAGCAGCTTGGGACTCCTCACCGGGGAGCTGTTTTTT.

Only a few counts were recorded for this clone. V usage is TRBV6-5 and J usage is TRBJ2-7; D possibly matches TRBD1 or TRBD2 (6 bases each). The V end was cut by 7 bases, the J end by 2 bases, with 9 bases between. The CDR3 runs to 12 residues. CDR1 is MNHEY and CDR2 is SVGAGI in the germline V gene. In DNA form, the CDR3 reads TGTGCCAGCACCGGGGGCCCCTACGAGCAGTACTTC. Its protein product is CASTGGPYEQYF.

The chain couples TRBV9 to TRBJ2-7; the D gene could be TRBD1 or TRBD2 (6 bases each). Germline lookup yields CDR1 SGDLS and CDR2 YYNGEE. Trimming pared 2 bases from V and 2 bases from J, leaving 14 bases between. The CDR3 spans 15 residues. CDR3 coding DNA: TGTGCCAGCAGCGTCGGGGGCAGGGAAGCCTACGAGCAGTACTTC. Protein product: CASSVGGREAYEQYF.

V and J are TRBV29-1 and TRBJ2-2; TRBD1 might be the D (5 bases). Germline V gene data show CDR1 as SQVTM and CDR2 as ANQGSEA. The CDR3 is 13 amino acids. V was shortened by 2 bases and J by 7 bases, with 11 bases between the two germline ends. The CDR3 nucleotides read TGCAGCGTTGAACAGGGAAATGGCGGGGAGCTGTTTTTT. Translation: CSVEQGNGGELFF.

V gene TRBV12-5 combines with J gene TRBJ2-1; possibly TRBD2 for D (6 bases). Trimming shortened V by 3 bases and J by 13 bases, and 16 bases separated the two germline ends. CDR1 is LGHNT, CDR2 FRNRAP, per germline. CDR3 length equals 13 residues. CDR3 residues: CASGFNPGLVQFF. DNA of the CDR3: TGTGCTAGTGGTTTTAATCCGGGACTCGTTCAGTTCTTC. Drawing the rest from reference TRBV12-5 and TRBJ2-1, the complete variable domain is DARVTQTPRHKVTEMGQEVTMRCQPILGHNTVFWYRQTMMQGLELLAYFRNRAPLDDSGMPKDRFSAEMPDATLATLKIQPSEPRDSAVYFCASGFNPGLVQFFGPGTRLTVL.

About this clone: Other DNA sequences in this sample translate to the same CDR3. The chain combines TRBV25-1 with TRBJ2-3; 9 nucleotides agree with TRBD2. This CDR3 contains 14 residues. V lost 8 bases to trimming and J lost 3 bases; unmatched junction nucleotides: 6. Looked up from germline, CDR1 is MGHDK and CDR2 is SYGVNS. CDR3 DNA sequence: TGTGCCAGCTCCGTGGCGGGGGGGACAGATACGCAGTATTTT. Its protein is CASSVAGGTDTQYF.

This clone turned up a few times. The gene calls are TRBV30 and TRBJ1-2, with 7 nucleotides matching TRBD1. The trim removed 4 bases at V and 7 bases at J, leaving 6 bases unmatched. The CDR3 is made up of 12 amino acids. Germline assignment: CDR1 GTSNPN and CDR2 SVGIG (reference sequence). CDR3 DNA: TGTGCCTGGACCCCAGGGGGGGCTGGCTACACCTTC. Encoded protein: CAWTPGGAGYTF.

The CDR3 is CSVELAGVEQFF. Written as DNA, the CDR3 is TGCAGCGTTGAATTAGCGGGGGTGGAGCAGTTCTTC. The chain uses TRBV29-1 and TRBJ2-1, with 9 nucleotides matching TRBD2. The CDR3 spans 12 residues. CDR1 is SQVTM, CDR2 ANQGSEA, per germline. Trimming at V came to 2 bases and at J to 10 bases, leaving 3 bases not matched to a gene.

The rearrangement joins TRBV6-5 to TRBJ2-2; 7 nucleotides line up with TRBD1. The V and J ends lost 7 bases and 6 bases, in that order; junction bases with no gene match: 8. This CDR3 region has 14 residues. Germline assignment: CDR1 MNHEY and CDR2 SVGAGI. This CDR3 reads CASTRQGRAGELFF. The CDR3 nucleotides are TGTGCCAGCACGCGACAGGGACGGGCCGGGGAGCTGTTTTTT.

This clone was picked up many times. The same CDR3 is also encoded by other DNA sequences in this sample. The chain links TRBV5-1 to TRBJ2-3, with D perhaps matching TRBD1 (6 bases). This CDR3 has 13 amino acids. With 2 bases removed from V and 5 bases from J, the gap between germline ends came to 9 bases. Germline values: CDR1 SGHRS, CDR2 YFSETQ. The CDR3 nucleotides are TGCGCCAGCAGCTTTTGGGGGCGAGATACGCAGTATTTT. It codes for CASSFWGRDTQYF.

The V and J genes are TRBV15 and TRBJ1-5; D gene unclear. CDR1 LNHNV and CDR2 YYDKDF come from the germline V gene (reference sequence). CDR3 length: 13 residues. Trimming removed 4 bases from V and 2 bases from J, with 6 bases in between. CDR3 sequence: CATSIGGNQPQHF. CDR3 DNA: TGTGCCACCAGCATTGGGGGCAATCAGCCCCAGCATTTT.

V usage is TRBV7-9 and J usage is TRBJ1-5; no clear D. The V gene's germline CDR1 is SEHNR and CDR2 FQNEAQ (reference sequence). This CDR3 is built from 14 residues. Between the trimmed V and J ends, which lost 5 bases and 3 bases, there was a span of 11 bases. The CDR3 spells CASSPGRNNQPQHF. DNA for the CDR3: TGTGCCAGCAGCCCTGGACGGAACAATCAGCCCCAGCATTTT.

The table lists this clone with a few counts. This specimen includes other DNA sequences encoding the same CDR3. The rearrangement links TRBV5-1 to TRBJ2-5; D gene uncertain. Germline V lookup: CDR1 SGHRS, CDR2 YFSETQ. The CDR3 has 13 residues. The ends were cut back, 0 bases at V and 2 bases at J, with 5 bases in the middle. DNA for the CDR3: TGCGCCAGCAGCTTGGGTCAGCAAGAGACCCAGTACTTC. Its protein product is CASSLGQQETQYF.

This clone has just a few counts. The chain couples TRBV4-3 to TRBJ2-7; possible D gene TRBD1, 5 bases. The V and J ends lost 2 bases and 2 bases respectively, with 16 bases between them. The CDR3 has 16 residues. Germline V lookup: CDR1 LGHNA, CDR2 YSLEER. CDR3 sequence: CASSQIYDRDPYEQYF. In DNA, the CDR3 is TGCGCCAGCAGCCAAATATACGACAGAGACCCCTACGAGCAGTACTTC.

The rearrangement joins TRBV29-1 to TRBJ2-5; 8 bases line up with TRBD2. Trimming cost V 7 bases and J 5 bases; bases outside gene matches: 9. Germline-derived CDR1 and CDR2 are SQVTM and ANQGSEA. This CDR3 is 13 amino acids long. CDR3 sequence reads: CSAPGGGQETQYF. The CDR3 DNA follows: TGCAGCGCCCCGGGCGGGGGGCAGGAGACCCAGTACTTC.

This chain links TRBV9 with TRBJ2-5; 7 positions agree with TRBD1. CDR1 and CDR2 from the germline V gene are SGDLS and YYNGEE. Losses at the gene ends were 0 bases for V and 6 bases for J; bases not matched to a gene: 11. This CDR3 region has 16 residues. CDR3 nucleotide sequence: TGTGCCAGCAGCGTAGGATCAGGGGCAGGGGGAAAGACCCAGTACTTC. Translation gives CASSVGSGAGGKTQYF.

This clone was counted a few times. The chain links TRBV12-5 to TRBJ1-1; D perhaps matches TRBD1 (5 bases). There are 16 residues in the CDR3. Between the trimmed V and J ends, which lost 3 bases and 1 base, there was a span of 15 bases. CDR1 is LGHNT and CDR2 is FRNRAP in the germline V gene. The DNA of the CDR3 is TGTGCTAGTGGTTTCGTCGGGGGAGGGTGGAACACTGAAGCTTTCTTT. It yields the protein CASGFVGGGWNTEAFF.

The V and J genes are TRBV2 and TRBJ2-7; tentative D call: TRBD1 (5 bases). V lost 1 base and J lost 0, with 7 bases in between. Germline CDR1 and CDR2: SNHLY and FYNNEI. The CDR3 loop spans 14 amino acids. The CDR3, as DNA: TGTGCCAGCAGTGAAGGGGGCACCTCCTACGAGCAGTACTTC. It encodes CASSEGGTSYEQYF. Supplemented by reference TRBV2 and TRBJ2-7, the full variable domain reads EPEVTQTPSHQVTQMGQEVILRCVPISNHLYFYWYRQILGQKVEFLVSFYNNEISEKSEIFDDQFSVERPDGSNFTLKIRSTKLEDSAMYFCASSEGGTSYEQYFGPGTRLTVT.

The rearrangement joins TRBV5-5 to TRBJ2-5, with 7 bases fitting TRBD1. The trim removed 4 bases at V and 4 bases at J, leaving 16 bases unmatched. Germline V gives CDR1 SGHKS, CDR2 YYEKEE (reference sequence). The CDR3 contains 17 residues. The CDR3 DNA reads TGTGCCAGCAGCGTAGAAGAGACAGGGTCGGGGTTAGAGACCCAGTACTTC. Translation gives CASSVEETGSGLETQYF.

This chain uses TRBV2 with TRBJ1-5; D is possibly TRBD1 (6 bases). The CDR3 length is 11 residues. Trimming took off 6 bases at V and 9 bases at J, with 9 bases between the two ends. Germline V gives CDR1 SNHLY, CDR2 FYNNEI. As DNA, the CDR3 is TGTGCCAGCAGCCAAGGGGGGCCCCAGCATTTT. Translation gives CASSQGGPQHF.

This clone has a handful of counts. The gene calls are TRBV18 and TRBJ2-5; D may be TRBD1 (7 bases). The V gene's germline CDR1 is KGHSH and CDR2 LQKENI. The CDR3 runs to 15 residues. Deletions cut 0 bases from V and 4 bases from J, with 12 bases between. The CDR3 DNA is TGTGCCAGCTCACCACCCAGCCAGGGGGGAGAGACCCAGTACTTC. Translation: CASSPPSQGGETQYF. The full variable domain, rest sourced from reference TRBV18 and TRBJ2-5, is NAGVMQNPRHLVRRRGQEARLRCSPMKGHSHVYWYRQLPEEGLKFMVYLQKENIIDESGMPKERFSAEFPKEGPSILRIQQVVRGDSAAYFCASSPPSQGGETQYFGPGTRLLVL.